These T cell receptor beta chains were read from a single sample in a study of blood T cells in healthy people across ages. MiXCR was run by TCRdb on the 5' RACE reads, yielding one entry per CDR3 protein. The sample consists of approximately 700,000 distinct CDR3 sequences, about 32% of them appearing once. The sequenced material came from blood. All receptors derive from a woman of 80 years or more in good health. CDR3s include the opening cysteine and the closing phenylalanine or tryptophan. Each record gives: D gene, clone size, V gene, J gene, CDR3 protein, CDR3 DNA. The D gene is left open where the match is weak. Where a row states a size, it is once, few, many or the class of an expanded clone; other rows omit it.

d_gene: -
abundance: -
v_gene: TRBV29-1
j_gene: TRBJ1-5
CDR3aa: CSVAVGYNQPQHF
CDR3nt: TGCAGCGTCGCTGTCGGGTACAATCAGCCCCAGCATTTT

d_gene: -
abundance: few
v_gene: TRBV7-7
j_gene: TRBJ1-1
CDR3aa: CASSLGSGVLNTEAFF
CDR3nt: TGTGCTAGCAGCTTAGGGTCCGGAGTTTTAAACACTGAAGCTTTCTTT

d_gene: TRBD2
abundance: few
v_gene: TRBV15
j_gene: TRBJ2-3
CDR3aa: CATSLAGEADTQYF
CDR3nt: TGTGCCACCAGTCTGGCGGGAGAAGCAGATACGCAGTATTTT

d_gene: -
abundance: once
v_gene: TRBV7-2
j_gene: TRBJ2-7
CDR3aa: CASSLSPLEQYF
CDR3nt: TGTGCCAGCAGCTTAAGTCCGCTCGAGCAGTACTTC

d_gene: TRBD2
abundance: -
v_gene: TRBV20-1
j_gene: TRBJ2-5
CDR3aa: CSADGLAEQETQYF
CDR3nt: TGCAGTGCCGACGGACTAGCGGAACAAGAGACCCAGTACTTC

d_gene: -
abundance: few
v_gene: TRBV2
j_gene: TRBJ1-6
CDR3aa: CASTQRGQDNSPLHF
CDR3nt: TGTGCCAGCACCCAAAGGGGACAAGATAATTCACCCCTCCACTTT

d_gene: TRBD1
abundance: -
v_gene: TRBV10-2
j_gene: TRBJ2-7
CDR3aa: CASSDTGGVYEQYF
CDR3nt: TGCGCCAGCAGTGACACAGGGGGAGTCTACGAGCAGTACTTC

d_gene: TRBD2
abundance: -
v_gene: TRBV4-1
j_gene: TRBJ2-3
CDR3aa: CASSQKLMGRLAGADTQYF
CDR3nt: TGCGCCAGCAGCCAAAAATTGATGGGGCGACTAGCGGGGGCAGATACGCAGTATTTT

d_gene: TRBD1
abundance: many
v_gene: TRBV6-1
j_gene: TRBJ2-7
CDR3aa: CASATGGHEQYF
CDR3nt: TGTGCCAGCGCCACAGGGGGCCACGAGCAGTACTTC

d_gene: -
abundance: many
v_gene: TRBV6-6
j_gene: TRBJ1-1
CDR3aa: CASNFLNTEAFF
CDR3nt: TGTGCCAGCAACTTCCTGAACACTGAAGCTTTCTTT

d_gene: -
abundance: many
v_gene: TRBV30
j_gene: TRBJ2-7
CDR3aa: CAWSSRVPNYEQYF
CDR3nt: TGTGCCTGGAGCTCTAGGGTTCCCAACTACGAGCAGTACTTC

d_gene: -
abundance: many
v_gene: TRBV4-1
j_gene: TRBJ1-2
CDR3aa: CASSQDVPLLQTNYGYTF
CDR3nt: TGCGCCAGCAGCCAAGACGTGCCTCTACTCCAGACTAACTATGGCTACACCTTC

d_gene: TRBD2
abundance: -
v_gene: TRBV5-1
j_gene: TRBJ2-7
CDR3aa: CASSLRLAGYEQYF
CDR3nt: TGCGCCAGCAGCTTAAGGCTAGCGGGATACGAGCAGTACTTC

d_gene: TRBD2
abundance: -
v_gene: TRBV20-1
j_gene: TRBJ2-7
CDR3aa: CSATGGLAGINEQYF
CDR3nt: TGCAGTGCGACCGGTGGACTAGCGGGAATCAACGAGCAGTACTTC

d_gene: -
abundance: -
v_gene: TRBV30
j_gene: TRBJ1-5
CDR3aa: CAWSLDRMDQPQHF
CDR3nt: TGTGCCTGGAGCCTTGACAGGATGGATCAGCCCCAGCATTTT

d_gene: TRBD2
abundance: many
v_gene: TRBV20-1
j_gene: TRBJ2-1
CDR3aa: CSAGLAQGPYNEQFF
CDR3nt: TGCAGTGCTGGACTAGCCCAGGGACCCTACAATGAGCAGTTCTTC

d_gene: TRBD1
abundance: many
v_gene: TRBV20-1
j_gene: TRBJ2-5
CDR3aa: CSARGNDGTGGQETQYF
CDR3nt: TGCAGTGCTAGAGGGAACGACGGGACAGGGGGCCAAGAGACCCAGTACTTC

d_gene: TRBD2
abundance: many
v_gene: TRBV7-2
j_gene: TRBJ2-3
CDR3aa: CASADRTGRGLGDTQYF
CDR3nt: TGTGCCAGCGCCGATAGGACTGGGAGGGGACTGGGAGATACGCAGTATTTT

d_gene: TRBD2
abundance: many
v_gene: TRBV10-2
j_gene: TRBJ2-5
CDR3aa: CASSGERGGQETQYF
CDR3nt: TGCGCCAGCAGTGGGGAGCGGGGAGGGCAAGAGACCCAGTACTTC